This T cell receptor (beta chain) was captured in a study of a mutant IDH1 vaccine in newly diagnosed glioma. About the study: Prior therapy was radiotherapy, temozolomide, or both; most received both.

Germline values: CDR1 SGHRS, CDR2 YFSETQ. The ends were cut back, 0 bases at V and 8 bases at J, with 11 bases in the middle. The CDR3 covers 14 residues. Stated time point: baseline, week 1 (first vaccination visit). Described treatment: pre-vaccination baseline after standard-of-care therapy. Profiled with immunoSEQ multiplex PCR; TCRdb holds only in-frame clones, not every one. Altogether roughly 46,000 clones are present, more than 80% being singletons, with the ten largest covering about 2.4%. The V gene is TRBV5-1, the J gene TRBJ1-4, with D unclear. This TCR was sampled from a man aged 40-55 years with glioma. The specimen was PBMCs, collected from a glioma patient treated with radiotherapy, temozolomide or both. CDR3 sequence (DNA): TGCGCCAGCAGCTTGGGGTTCGGCGGAGAAAAACTGTTTTTT. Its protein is CASSLGFGGEKLFF.